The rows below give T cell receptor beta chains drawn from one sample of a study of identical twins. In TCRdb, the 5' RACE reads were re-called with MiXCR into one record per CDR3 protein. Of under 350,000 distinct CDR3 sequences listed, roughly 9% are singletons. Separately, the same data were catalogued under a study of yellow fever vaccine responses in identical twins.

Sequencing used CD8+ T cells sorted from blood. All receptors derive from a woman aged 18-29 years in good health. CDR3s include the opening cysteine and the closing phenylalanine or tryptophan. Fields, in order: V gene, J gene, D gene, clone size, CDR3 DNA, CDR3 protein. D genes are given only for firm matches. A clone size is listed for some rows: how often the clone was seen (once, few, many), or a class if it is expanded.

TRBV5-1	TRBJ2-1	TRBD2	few	TGCGCCAGCAGCCCCGGGGGGGCACTTGTACTAGCCGAATACAATGAGCAGTTCTTC	CASSPGGALVLAEYNEQFF
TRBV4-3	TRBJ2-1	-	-	TGCGCCAGCAGCCAATCCCCCGGCTCGGCTAGCGAGTACAATGAGCAGTTCTTC	CASSQSPGSASEYNEQFF
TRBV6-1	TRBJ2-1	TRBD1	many	TGTGCCAGCAGTCTAGGGACAGATTACAATGAGCAGTTCTTC	CASSLGTDYNEQFF
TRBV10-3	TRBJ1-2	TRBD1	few	TGTGCCATCAGGGAGGGGGCGCTTGGCTACACCTTC	CAIREGALGYTF
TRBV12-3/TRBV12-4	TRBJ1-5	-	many	TGTGCCAGCAGTTTCACAGATAGCAATCAGCCCCAGCATTTT	CASSFTDSNQPQHF
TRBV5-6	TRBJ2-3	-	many	TGTGCCAGCGGATGGGCGTTGTCGGGAAATACGCAGTATTTT	CASGWALSGNTQYF
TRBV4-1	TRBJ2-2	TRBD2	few	TGCGCCAGCAGCCCCAACTTCCCGGGGCTAGCGGGAGGGGAGGACACCGGGGAGCTGTTTTTT	CASSPNFPGLAGGEDTGELFF
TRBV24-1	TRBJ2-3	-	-	TGTGCCACCAGTGATTTACAGTGGGACACAGATACGCAGTATTTT	CATSDLQWDTDTQYF
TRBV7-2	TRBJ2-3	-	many	TGTGCCAGCAGCTTAATATTGGCAGGAGGCACAGATACGCAGTATTTT	CASSLILAGGTDTQYF
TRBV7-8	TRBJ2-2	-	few	TGTGCCAGCAGCTTAGCGCCAAGGGAGTACACCGGGGAGCTGTTTTTT	CASSLAPREYTGELFF
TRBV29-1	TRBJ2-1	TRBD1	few	TGCAGCGTTGAAGGCCACAGGGGGGCCTCCTACAATGAGCAGTTCTTC	CSVEGHRGASYNEQFF
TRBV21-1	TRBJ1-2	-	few	TGTGCCAGCAGCAAAGGGATGGTTCGGTATGGCTACACCTTC	CASSKGMVRYGYTF
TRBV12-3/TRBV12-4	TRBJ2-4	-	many	TGTGCCAGCAGTTTATGGAGCCTCGGGACGAGAAAAAACATTCAGTACTTC	CASSLWSLGTRKNIQYF
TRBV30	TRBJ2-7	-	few	TGTGCCTGGAAGCCCCGGGAACTCTATCCCTACGAGCAGTACTTC	CAWKPRELYPYEQYF
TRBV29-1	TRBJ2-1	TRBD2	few	TGCAGCGTGGGGGGACTAGCGGATTACAATGAGCAGTTCTTC	CSVGGLADYNEQFF
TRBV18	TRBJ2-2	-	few	TGTGCCAGCCCAGGGCCGAACACCGGGGAGCTGTTTTTT	CASPGPNTGELFF
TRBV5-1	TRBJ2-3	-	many	TGCGCCAGCAGCTTGGATGGGGGATTCTCAGATACGCAGTATTTT	CASSLDGGFSDTQYF
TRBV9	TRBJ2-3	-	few	TGTGCCAGCAGCGCCACTAGCACAGATACGCAGTATTTT	CASSATSTDTQYF
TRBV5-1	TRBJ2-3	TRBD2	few	TGCGCCAGCAGCTTGTCCAAGGCGGGGGGGCCTGATACGCAGTATTTT	CASSLSKAGGPDTQYF
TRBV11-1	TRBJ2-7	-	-	TGTGCCAGCAGCAAGACAGGGAATGAGAATCTGGGACTGTTGGACTACGAGCAGTACTTC	CASSKTGNENLGLLDYEQYF
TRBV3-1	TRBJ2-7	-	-	TGTGCCAGCAGCCAAGCTGGTAGGGGGAGCTACGAGCAGTACTTC	CASSQAGRGSYEQYF
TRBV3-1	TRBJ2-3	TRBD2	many	TGTGCCAGCAGCACACCACTAGCGGGGGCCGGGGCAGATACGCAGTATTTT	CASSTPLAGAGADTQYF
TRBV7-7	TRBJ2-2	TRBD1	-	TGTGCTAGCAGCTTATCCGATCCGGGACAGGCAATCTTCACCGAGGAGCTGTTTTTT	CASSLSDPGQAIFTEELFF
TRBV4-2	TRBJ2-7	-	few	TGTGCCAGCAGCCAAGATTGGGGGACCAGCGACGAGCAGTACTTC	CASSQDWGTSDEQYF
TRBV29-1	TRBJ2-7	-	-	TGCAGCGTTTGGATGGCCTACGAGCAGTACTTC	CSVWMAYEQYF
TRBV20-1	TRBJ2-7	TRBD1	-	TGCAGTGCTAGAGATCTCGGGGACAGGGTGCTCCACGAGCAGTACTTC	CSARDLGDRVLHEQYF
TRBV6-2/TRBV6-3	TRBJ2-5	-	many	TGTGCCAGCAGTTACTACATCAGAGAGACCCAGTACTTC	CASSYYIRETQYF
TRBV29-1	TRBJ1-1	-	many	TGCAGCGTTGAAGGGGCGAACACTGAAGCTTTCTTT	CSVEGANTEAFF
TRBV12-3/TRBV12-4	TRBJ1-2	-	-	TGTGCCAGCACCCTGACACTTAACTATGGCTACACCTTC	CASTLTLNYGYTF
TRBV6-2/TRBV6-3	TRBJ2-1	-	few	TGTGCCAGCCTCTTCCGGGGGCGCGACAATGAGCAGTTCTTC	CASLFRGRDNEQFF
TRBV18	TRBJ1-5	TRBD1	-	TGTGCCAGCTCACCACCGGACAGGGGAAATCAGCCCCAGCATTTT	CASSPPDRGNQPQHF
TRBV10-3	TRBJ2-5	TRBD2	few	TGTGCCATCAGACCCAATCTAGCGGGAGAAGAGACCCAGTACTTC	CAIRPNLAGEETQYF
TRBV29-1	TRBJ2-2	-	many	TGCAGCGGAAAAAACCCGGGGATTAATACCGGGGAGCTGTTTTTT	CSGKNPGINTGELFF
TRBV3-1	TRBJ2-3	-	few	TGTGCCAGCAGCCAAGATCGGTTCGCAGATACGCAGTATTTT	CASSQDRFADTQYF
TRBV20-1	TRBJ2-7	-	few	TGCAGTGCTAGGCCACTCGGGACTCCCTACGAGCAGTACTTC	CSARPLGTPYEQYF
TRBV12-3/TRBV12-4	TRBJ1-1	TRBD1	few	TGTGCCAGCAGTTTCGGAGGGGGCAGAAGAGCTTTCTTT	CASSFGGGRRAFF
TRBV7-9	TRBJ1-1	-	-	TGTGCCACCAGCCCAGGTGCAGGCACTGAAGCTTTCTTT	CATSPGAGTEAFF
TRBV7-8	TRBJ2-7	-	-	TGTGCCAGCAGGGAAGGTTGGGGGCTCTACGAGCAGTACTTC	CASREGWGLYEQYF
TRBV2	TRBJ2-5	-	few	TGTGCCGGGGAGTCGTTCCGCCAAGAGACCCAGTACTTC	CAGESFRQETQYF
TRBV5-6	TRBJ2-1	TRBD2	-	TGTGCCAGCAGCTTGAGCGCTAGCGGGGATGATGAGCAGTTCTTC	CASSLSASGDDEQFF
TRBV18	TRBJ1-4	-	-	TGTGCCAGCTCACCATCGATTGCAACTAATGAAAAACTGTTTTTT	CASSPSIATNEKLFF
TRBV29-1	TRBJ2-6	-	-	TGCAGCGTAGAACAGGTTGCTGGGGCCAACGTCCTGACTTTC	CSVEQVAGANVLTF
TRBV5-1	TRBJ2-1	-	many	TGCGCCAGCACCACGGGGGCCCAGGAGCAGTTCTTC	CASTTGAQEQFF
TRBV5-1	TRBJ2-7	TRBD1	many	TGCGCCAGCAGCTCCCGGGACAGGGGGTACGAGCAGTACTTC	CASSSRDRGYEQYF
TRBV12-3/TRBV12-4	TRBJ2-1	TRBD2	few	TGTGCCAGCAGTTTTTCATCGAGCGGGGGGCCCCTAAACAATGAGCAGTTCTTC	CASSFSSSGGPLNNEQFF
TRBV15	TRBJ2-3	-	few	TGTGCCACCAGCAGAGAAAAGGCTACAGATACGCAGTATTTT	CATSREKATDTQYF
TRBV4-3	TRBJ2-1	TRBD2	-	TGCGCCAGCAGCCAAATCGGCGGGAGCGGCGATGAGCAGTTCTTC	CASSQIGGSGDEQFF
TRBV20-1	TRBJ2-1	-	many	TGCAGTGCTAGGGACCTTGGGGGGAATGAGCAGTTCTTC	CSARDLGGNEQFF
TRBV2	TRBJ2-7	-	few	TGTGCCAGCAGGGGGCCCACAGACTTCCGGGAGCAGTACTTC	CASRGPTDFREQYF
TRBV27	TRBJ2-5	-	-	TGTGCCAGCAGTTCATCGGATATTGCGCCGGATGGCCAGTACTTC	CASSSSDIAPDGQYF
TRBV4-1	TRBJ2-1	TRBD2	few	TGCGCCAGCAGCCCAACCCGGGGGGGATACAATGAGCAGTTCTTC	CASSPTRGGYNEQFF
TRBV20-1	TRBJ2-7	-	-	TGCAGTGCTAGAGGCTTGGAGTTCTACGAGCAGTACTTC	CSARGLEFYEQYF
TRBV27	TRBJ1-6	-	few	TGTGCCAGCAGTTACAGCTCCTATAATTCACCCCTCCACTTT	CASSYSSYNSPLHF
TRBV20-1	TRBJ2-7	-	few	TGCAGTGCGGGCAGGGGGGGAACCGAGCAGTACTTC	CSAGRGGTEQYF
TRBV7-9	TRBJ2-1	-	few	TGTGCCAGCAGCTCAACTCTAGCCGCGACCGCCTACAATGAGCAGTTCTTC	CASSSTLAATAYNEQFF
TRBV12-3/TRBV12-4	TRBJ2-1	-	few	TGTGCCAGCAGTTTTCAGGGGAGGGACAATGAGCAGTTCTTC	CASSFQGRDNEQFF
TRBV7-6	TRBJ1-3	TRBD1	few	TGTGCCAGCAGCGCAACAGGGGGCGCGTATGGAAACACCATATATTTT	CASSATGGAYGNTIYF
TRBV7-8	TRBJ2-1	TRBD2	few	TGTGCCAGCAGGGATAGCGGGTGGGACAATGAGCAGTTCTTC	CASRDSGWDNEQFF
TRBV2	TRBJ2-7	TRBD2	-	TGTGCCAGCAGTGACACAGGGGGGACTAGCGGGCGAGTGGGTTCCTACGAGCAGTACTTC	CASSDTGGTSGRVGSYEQYF